Detailed here is one T cell receptor (beta chain). The antigen it recognizes is unknown. No base quality information exists; no much larger clone differs at one position. This sample was included in a study of T-cell reconstitution after alpha-beta-depleted transplantation in children (dated by TCRdb to the mid-2010s). Describing the broader study: The study quantitatively tracked T-cell immune reconstitution after TCRalphabeta/CD19-depleted allogeneic hematopoietic cell transplantation in children using TCR repertoire profiling.

The CDR3 sequence holds 13 residues, the cysteine and phenylalanine included. Just the 39-base CDR3 DNA is kept, in frame starting at base 1. Trimming costs V 3 bases and J 5 bases, and their ends lie 8 bases apart. Taken from the germline V gene, the CDR1 and CDR2 loops are SNHLY and FYNNEI. Library prep was done by PCR. The reads were generated on an Illumina HiSeq 2500. TCR libraries were prepared with molecular barcoding, using unique molecular identifiers to normalize TCRbeta repertoire quantification. TCRdb cleaned the public reads at Q25 with fastp, built clones with MiXCR and kept in-frame beta chains. A single entry per CDR3 protein holds the most common genes and DNA from its merged rows. For this sample the table gives 250,000 to 350,000 distinct CDR3 sequences, of which around 9.6% were detected only once. Together, the top ten hold about 9.4% of the sample.

This clonotype originated in a human donor who donated a stem cell graft to a child with SCID. The material sequenced was PBMCs from the stem cell graft donor, taken from the stem cell graft. The rearranged segments are TRBV2 and TRBJ2-1; the D gene cannot be named for sure. The CDR3 reads as follows: CASSESLNNEQFF. The nucleotides read TGTGCCAGCAGTGAGAGTCTCAACAATGAGCAGTTCTTC. The full variable domain, with segments outside the CDR3 supplied by the reference TRBV2 and TRBJ2-1 proteins, appears as EPEVTQTPSHQVTQMGQEVILRCVPISNHLYFYWYRQILGQKVEFLVSFYNNEISEKSEIFDDQFSVERPDGSNFTLKIRSTKLEDSAMYFCASSESLNNEQFFGPGTRLTVL.